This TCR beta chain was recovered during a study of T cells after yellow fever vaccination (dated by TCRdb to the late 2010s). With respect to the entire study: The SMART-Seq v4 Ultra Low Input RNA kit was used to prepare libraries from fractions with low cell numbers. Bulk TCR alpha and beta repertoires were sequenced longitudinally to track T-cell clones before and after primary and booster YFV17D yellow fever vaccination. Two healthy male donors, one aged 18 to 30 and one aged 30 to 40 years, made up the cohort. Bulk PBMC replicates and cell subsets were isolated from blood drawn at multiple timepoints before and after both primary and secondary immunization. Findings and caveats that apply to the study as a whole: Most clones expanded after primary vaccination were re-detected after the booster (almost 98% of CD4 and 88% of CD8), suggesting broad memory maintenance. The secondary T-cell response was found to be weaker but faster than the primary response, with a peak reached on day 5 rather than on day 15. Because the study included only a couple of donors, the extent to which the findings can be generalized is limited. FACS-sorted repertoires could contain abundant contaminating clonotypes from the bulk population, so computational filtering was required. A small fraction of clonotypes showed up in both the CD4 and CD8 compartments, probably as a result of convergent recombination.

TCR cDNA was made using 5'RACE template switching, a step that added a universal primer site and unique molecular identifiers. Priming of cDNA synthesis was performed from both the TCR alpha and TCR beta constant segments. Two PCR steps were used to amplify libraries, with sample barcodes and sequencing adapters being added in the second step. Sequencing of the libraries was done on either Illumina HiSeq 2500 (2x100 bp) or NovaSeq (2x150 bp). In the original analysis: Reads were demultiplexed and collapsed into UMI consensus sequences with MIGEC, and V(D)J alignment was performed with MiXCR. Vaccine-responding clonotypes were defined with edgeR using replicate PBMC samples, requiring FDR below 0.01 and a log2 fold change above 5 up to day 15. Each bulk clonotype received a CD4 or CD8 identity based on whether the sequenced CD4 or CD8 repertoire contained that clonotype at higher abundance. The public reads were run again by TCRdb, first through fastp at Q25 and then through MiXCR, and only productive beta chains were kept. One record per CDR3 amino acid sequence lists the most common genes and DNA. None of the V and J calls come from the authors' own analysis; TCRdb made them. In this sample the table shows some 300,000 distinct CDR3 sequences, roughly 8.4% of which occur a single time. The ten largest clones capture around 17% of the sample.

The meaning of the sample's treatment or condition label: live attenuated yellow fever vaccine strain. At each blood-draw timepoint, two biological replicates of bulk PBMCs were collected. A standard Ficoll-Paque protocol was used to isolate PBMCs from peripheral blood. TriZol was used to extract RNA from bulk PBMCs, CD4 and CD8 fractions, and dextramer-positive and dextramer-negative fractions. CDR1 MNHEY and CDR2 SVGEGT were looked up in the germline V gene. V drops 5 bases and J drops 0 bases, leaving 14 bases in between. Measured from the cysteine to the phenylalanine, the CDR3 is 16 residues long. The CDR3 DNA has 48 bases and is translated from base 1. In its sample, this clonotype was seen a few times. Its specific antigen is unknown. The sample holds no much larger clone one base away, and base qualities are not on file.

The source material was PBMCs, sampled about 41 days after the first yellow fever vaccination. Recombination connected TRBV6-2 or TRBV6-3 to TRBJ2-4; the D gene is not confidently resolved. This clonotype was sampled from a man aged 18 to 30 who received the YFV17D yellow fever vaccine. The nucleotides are TGTGCCAGCAGTCTCCCAACCCGACTAGCCAAAAACATTCAGTACTTC. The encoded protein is CASSLPTRLAKNIQYF.